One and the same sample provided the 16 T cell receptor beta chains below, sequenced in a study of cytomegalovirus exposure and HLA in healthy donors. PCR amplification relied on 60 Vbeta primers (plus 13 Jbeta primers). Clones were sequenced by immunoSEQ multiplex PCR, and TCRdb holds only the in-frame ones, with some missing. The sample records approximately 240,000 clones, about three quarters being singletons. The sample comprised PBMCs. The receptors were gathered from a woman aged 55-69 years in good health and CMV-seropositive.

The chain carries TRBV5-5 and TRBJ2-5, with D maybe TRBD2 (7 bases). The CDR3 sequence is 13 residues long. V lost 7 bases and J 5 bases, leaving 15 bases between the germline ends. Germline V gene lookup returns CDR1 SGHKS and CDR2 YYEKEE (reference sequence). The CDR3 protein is CASVRGLLETQYF. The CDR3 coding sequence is TGTGCCAGCGTCAGGGGACTACTCGAGACCCAGTACTTC.

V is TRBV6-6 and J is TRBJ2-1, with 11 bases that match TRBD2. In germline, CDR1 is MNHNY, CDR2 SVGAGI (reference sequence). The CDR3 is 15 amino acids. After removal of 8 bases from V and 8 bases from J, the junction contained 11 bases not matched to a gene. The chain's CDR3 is CASALTSGSNHEQFF. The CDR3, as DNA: TGTGCCAGCGCCCTTACTAGCGGGAGTAACCATGAGCAGTTCTTC.

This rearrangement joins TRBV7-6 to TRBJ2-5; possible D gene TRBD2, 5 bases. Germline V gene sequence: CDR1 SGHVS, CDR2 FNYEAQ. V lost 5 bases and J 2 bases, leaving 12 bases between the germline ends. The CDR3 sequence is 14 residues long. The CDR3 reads CASSPSPGQETQYF. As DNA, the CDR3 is TGTGCCAGCAGCCCATCACCGGGGCAAGAGACCCAGTACTTC.

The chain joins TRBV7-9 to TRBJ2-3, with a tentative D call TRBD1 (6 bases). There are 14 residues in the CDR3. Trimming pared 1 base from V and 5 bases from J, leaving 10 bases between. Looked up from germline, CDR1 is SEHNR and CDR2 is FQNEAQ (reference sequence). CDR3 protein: CASSLGQGIDTQYF. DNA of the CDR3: TGTGCCAGCAGCTTAGGTCAGGGGATAGATACGCAGTATTTT.

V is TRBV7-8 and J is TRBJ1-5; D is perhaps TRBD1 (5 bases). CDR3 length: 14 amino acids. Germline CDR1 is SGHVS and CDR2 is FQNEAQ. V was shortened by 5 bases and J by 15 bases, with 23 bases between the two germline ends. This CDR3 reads CASSQGGPQSSVHF. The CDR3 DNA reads TGTGCCAGCAGCCAGGGAGGTCCTCAATCCTCCGTGCATTTT.

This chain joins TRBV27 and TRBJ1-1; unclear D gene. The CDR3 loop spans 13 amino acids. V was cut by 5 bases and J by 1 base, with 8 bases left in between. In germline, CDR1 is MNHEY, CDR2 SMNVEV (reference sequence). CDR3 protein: CASSPTQNTEAFF. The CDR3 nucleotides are TGTGCCAGCAGTCCTACTCAGAACACTGAAGCTTTCTTT.

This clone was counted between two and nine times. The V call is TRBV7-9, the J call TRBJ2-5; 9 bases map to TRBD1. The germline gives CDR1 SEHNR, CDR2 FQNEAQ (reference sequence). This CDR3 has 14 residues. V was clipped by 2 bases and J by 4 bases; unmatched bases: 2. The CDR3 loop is CASSLLTGGETQYF. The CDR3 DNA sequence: TGTGCCAGCAGCTTATTGACAGGGGGAGAGACCCAGTACTTC.

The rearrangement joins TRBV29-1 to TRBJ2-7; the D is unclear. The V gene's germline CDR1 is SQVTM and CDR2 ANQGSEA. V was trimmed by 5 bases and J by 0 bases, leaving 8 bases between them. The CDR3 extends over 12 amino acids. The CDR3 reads CSVFLSSYEQYF. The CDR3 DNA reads TGCAGCGTTTTCCTTAGCTCCTACGAGCAGTACTTC.

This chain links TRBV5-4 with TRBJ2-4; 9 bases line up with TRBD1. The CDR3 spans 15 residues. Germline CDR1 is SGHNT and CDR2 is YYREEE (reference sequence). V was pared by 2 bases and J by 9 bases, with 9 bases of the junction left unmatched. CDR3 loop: CASSFSEQGAAIQYF. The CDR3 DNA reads TGTGCCAGCAGCTTTTCAGAACAGGGGGCAGCCATTCAGTACTTC.

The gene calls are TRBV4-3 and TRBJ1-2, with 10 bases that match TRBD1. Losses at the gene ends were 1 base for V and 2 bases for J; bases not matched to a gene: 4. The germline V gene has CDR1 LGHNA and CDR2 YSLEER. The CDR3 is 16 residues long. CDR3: CASSQVTGGGNYGYTF. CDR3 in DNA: TGCGCCAGCAGCCAAGTGACAGGGGGCGGAAACTATGGCTACACCTTC.

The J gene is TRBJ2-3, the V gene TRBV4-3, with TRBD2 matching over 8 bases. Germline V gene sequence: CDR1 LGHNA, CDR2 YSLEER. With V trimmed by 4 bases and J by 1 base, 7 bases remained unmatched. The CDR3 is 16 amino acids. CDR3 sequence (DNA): TGCGCCAGCAGCCGGAATCTCGGGGGGGGCACAGATACGCAGTATTTT. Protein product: CASSRNLGGGTDTQYF.

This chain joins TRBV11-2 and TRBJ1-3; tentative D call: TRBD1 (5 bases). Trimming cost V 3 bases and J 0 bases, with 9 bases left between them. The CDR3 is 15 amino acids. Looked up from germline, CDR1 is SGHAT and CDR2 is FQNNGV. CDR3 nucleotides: TGTGCCAGCAGCTTTTCGGGGGGCTCTGGAAACACCATATATTTT. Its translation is CASSFSGGSGNTIYF.

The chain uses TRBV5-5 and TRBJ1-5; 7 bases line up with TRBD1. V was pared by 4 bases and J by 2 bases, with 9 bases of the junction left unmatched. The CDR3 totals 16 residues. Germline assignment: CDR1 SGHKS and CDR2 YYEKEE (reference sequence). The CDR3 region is CASSAQQGFGNQPQHF. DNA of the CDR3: TGTGCCAGCAGCGCCCAACAGGGGTTCGGCAATCAGCCCCAGCATTTT. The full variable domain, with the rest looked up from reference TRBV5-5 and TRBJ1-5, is DAGVTQSPTHLIKTRGQQVTLRCSPISGHKSVSWYQQVLGQGPQFIFQYYEKEERGRGNFPDRFSARQFPNYSSELNVNALLLGDSALYLCASSAQQGFGNQPQHFGDGTRLSIL.

In DNA, the CDR3 is TGTGCCAGCAGTGCGACTAGCGGGAGGATAGATGAGCAGTTCTTC. It translates to CASSATSGRIDEQFF. The chain carries TRBV2 and TRBJ2-1; 13 bases fit TRBD2. The V and J ends lost 4 bases and 8 bases, in that order; junction bases with no gene match: 5. The CDR3 runs to 15 residues. In germline, CDR1 is SNHLY, CDR2 FYNNEI.

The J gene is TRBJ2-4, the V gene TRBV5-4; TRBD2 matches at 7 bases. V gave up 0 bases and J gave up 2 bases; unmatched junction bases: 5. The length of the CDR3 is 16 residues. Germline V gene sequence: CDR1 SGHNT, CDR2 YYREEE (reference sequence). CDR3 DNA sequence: TGTGCCAGCAGCTTGGTCGGGGGGAGGTCCAAAAACATTCAGTACTTC. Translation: CASSLVGGRSKNIQYF.

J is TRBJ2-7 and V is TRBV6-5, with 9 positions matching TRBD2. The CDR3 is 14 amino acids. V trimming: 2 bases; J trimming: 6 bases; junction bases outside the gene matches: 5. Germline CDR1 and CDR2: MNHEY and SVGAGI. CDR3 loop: CASSYVAGEREQYF. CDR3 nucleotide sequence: TGTGCCAGCAGTTACGTAGCGGGAGAGCGCGAGCAGTACTTC.